These T cell receptor beta chains were read from a single sample in a study of blood T cell repertoires in COVID-19. Using immunoSEQ multiplex PCR, the repertoire was profiled, and TCRdb retains in-frame clones only, with some absent. Altogether some 100,000 clones are present, around nine tenths being singletons, with the ten largest covering around 2%. Input material: peripheral blood. The receptor source for this set is a man aged 45-65 years with COVID-19, enrolled during active disease. Each CDR3 is given with its conserved first and last residue. D genes are given only for firm matches. Clone size is not always given. Where it is, it says once, few, many or a class for expanded clones.

TRBD2	-	TRBJ2-1	TRBV19	CASTRAGAYEQFF	TGTGCCAGTACTCGAGCGGGGGCCTATGAGCAGTTCTTC
-	-	TRBJ1-1	TRBV30	CAWLPSDRWNTEAFF	TGTGCCTGGCTCCCGTCGGACAGATGGAACACTGAAGCTTTCTTT
TRBD1	-	TRBJ2-7	TRBV9	CASSPGQGGYEQYF	TGTGCCAGCAGCCCGGGACAGGGAGGATACGAGCAGTACTTC
-	-	TRBJ1-4	TRBV5-5	CASSRDTKSATNEKLFF	TGTGCCAGCAGCCGGGACACCAAATCTGCAACTAATGAAAAACTGTTTTTT
TRBD2	-	TRBJ2-3	TRBV5-4	CASSLGSGGRGDTQYF	TGTGCCAGCAGCTTGGGGTCGGGGGGGCGAGGAGATACGCAGTATTTT
TRBD1	-	TRBJ1-1	TRBV11-2	CASSSQGAMNTEAFF	TGTGCCAGCAGCTCACAGGGGGCAATGAACACTGAAGCTTTCTTT
-	-	TRBJ2-2	TRBV3-1/TRBV3-2	CASSHHDRDTGELFF	TGTGCCAGCAGCCACCATGACAGAGACACCGGGGAGCTGTTTTTT
TRBD2	-	TRBJ2-2	TRBV18	CASSPASGGHNTGELFF	TGTGCCAGCTCACCGGCTAGCGGGGGCCACAACACCGGGGAGCTGTTTTTT
-	-	TRBJ1-1	TRBV3-1/TRBV3-2	CASSLLRGSEAFF	TGTGCCAGCAGCCTATTGCGGGGATCTGAAGCTTTCTTT
-	once	TRBJ1-3	TRBV11-2	CASSLGLGSTYSGNTIYF	TGTGCCAGCAGCTTAGGATTGGGGAGCACCTACTCTGGAAACACCATATATTTT
-	-	TRBJ2-1	TRBV6-4	CASNQGQYNEQFF	TGTGCCAGCAACCAGGGACAATACAATGAGCAGTTCTTC
-	-	TRBJ2-7	TRBV21-1	CASSSGGADEQYF	TGTGCCAGCAGCTCAGGCGGGGCCGACGAGCAGTACTTC
TRBD1	-	TRBJ2-3	TRBV30	CAWSVGQGGTDTQYF	TGTGCCTGGAGCGTTGGACAGGGCGGCACAGATACGCAGTATTTT
TRBD1	-	TRBJ1-2	TRBV27	CASSFKGASYGYTF	TGTGCCAGCAGTTTTAAGGGGGCGAGCTATGGCTACACCTTC
-	few	TRBJ1-5	TRBV7-8	CASSPHQGLNQPQHF	TGTGCCAGCAGCCCTCACCAGGGCCTCAATCAGCCCCAGCATTTT
-	-	TRBJ1-2	TRBV29-1	CSVEGAPYGYTF	TGCAGCGTTGAAGGGGCGCCCTATGGCTACACCTTC
-	few	TRBJ1-2	TRBV7-9	CASRNDTIGRGYTF	TGTGCCAGCAGGAATGACACGATAGGCAGAGGCTACACCTTC
-	-	TRBJ2-7	TRBV21-1	CANPGQAPESGQYF	TGTGCCAACCCGGGACAGGCCCCGGAATCAGGGCAGTACTTC
-	-	TRBJ1-1	TRBV30	CAWSVRRGGAEAFF	TGTGCCTGGAGTGTAAGGCGGGGAGGTGCTGAAGCTTTCTTT
-	-	TRBJ1-1	TRBV27	CASSFHSQNTEAFF	TGTGCCAGCAGTTTCCACAGTCAGAACACTGAAGCTTTCTTT
TRBD2	few	TRBJ2-1	TRBV30	CACSFGGRYNEQFF	TGTGCCTGCAGTTTCGGGGGGAGATACAATGAGCAGTTCTTC
TRBD2	-	TRBJ2-2	TRBV4-1	CASSRLAGGPGTGELFF	TGCGCCAGCAGCCGGCTAGCGGGGGGGCCAGGCACCGGGGAGCTGTTTTTT
TRBD1	-	TRBJ1-3	TRBV15	CATSRDRQGAFSSSGNTIYF	TGTGCCACCAGCAGAGATAGGCAGGGGGCTTTTTCGAGCTCTGGAAACACCATATATTTT